A single sample is the source of the 27 T cell receptor beta chains below, sequenced in a study of blood T cell repertoires in COVID-19. The data were produced by immunoSEQ multiplex PCR, yet TCRdb's version contains in-frame clones alone and is incomplete. The table lists just under 300,000 clones, around nine tenths of them singletons. Material for sequencing was peripheral blood. Receptors originate from a man between 65 and 79 years old with acute or convalescent COVID-19.

The rearrangement links TRBV7-2 to TRBJ1-1; no clear D. Germline CDR1 is SGHTA and CDR2 is FQGNSA. CDR3 size: 14 residues. V was shortened by 2 bases and J by 0 bases, with 7 bases between the two germline ends. CDR3 loop: CASSLYSLNTEAFF. CDR3 coding DNA: TGTGCCAGCAGCTTATACAGCCTGAACACTGAAGCTTTCTTT.

V is TRBV5-4 and J is TRBJ1-2; 7 bases align to TRBD1. V lost 2 bases and J lost 4; bases outside the gene matches: 8. CDR1 SGHNT and CDR2 YYREEE come from the germline V gene (reference sequence). The CDR3 is 15 amino acids. The CDR3 loop reads CASSFGGTAIYGYTF. As DNA, the CDR3 is TGTGCCAGCAGCTTTGGGGGGACAGCAATCTATGGCTACACCTTC.

V is TRBV10-2 and J is TRBJ2-5, with D unclear. V lost 3 bases and J lost 5, with 7 bases in between. Germline assignment: CDR1 WSHSY and CDR2 SAAADI. The CDR3 has 12 residues. The CDR3 DNA reads as TGCGCCAGCAGTGAACAGTGGGAGACCCAGTACTTC. Its translation is CASSEQWETQYF.

The sample holds one count of this clone. The chain employs TRBV7-2 and TRBJ2-5, with a possible D match to TRBD1 (6 bases). The germline V and J ends were trimmed by 0 bases and 5 bases, with 13 bases remaining between them. The CDR3 runs to 15 residues. Germline CDR1 and CDR2: SGHTA and FQGNSA. In DNA, the CDR3 is TGTGCCAGCAGCTTAGCGCAGGGGAGTTCGGAGACCCAGTACTTC. Encoded protein: CASSLAQGSSETQYF.

The DNA for the CDR3 is TGTGCCAGCAGAATCGTGAACAGGGGGCGCCGCTACGAGCAGTACTTC. It yields the protein CASRIVNRGRRYEQYF. The chain is built from TRBV21-1 and TRBJ2-7; the DNA was not used to check the table's D call, TRBD1. TRBV21-1 constitutes a pseudogene. The CDR3 consists of 16 residues.

The J gene is TRBJ1-1, the V gene TRBV6-2 or TRBV6-3; TRBD1 might be the D (6 bases). The CDR3 has 13 residues. V was shortened by 5 bases and J by 5 bases, with 12 bases between the two germline ends. The germline gives CDR1 MNHEY, CDR2 SVGEGT. The CDR3 reads CASSTRDITEAFF. The CDR3 DNA sequence: TGTGCCAGCAGTACACGGGACATAACTGAAGCTTTCTTT.

The chain joins TRBV10-3 to TRBJ2-3, with 10 bases lining up with TRBD1. Germline V lookup: CDR1 ENHRY, CDR2 SYGVKD. This CDR3 has 16 amino acids. With V trimmed by 3 bases and J by 0 bases, 3 bases remained unmatched. For the CDR3, the DNA is TGTGCCATCAGTGACCGGGACAGGGGTAGCACAGATACGCAGTATTTT. Encoded protein: CAISDRDRGSTDTQYF.

This clone came up a few times. For the CDR3, the DNA is TGTGCCATCAGTGAGCGGGGGGAACATGGCTACACCTTC. Its translation: CAISERGEHGYTF. V gene TRBV10-3 combines with J gene TRBJ1-2; D is possibly TRBD1 (5 bases). Germline V gives CDR1 ENHRY, CDR2 SYGVKD. CDR3 length equals 13 residues. Trimming removed 2 bases from V and 6 bases from J, with 10 bases in between.

This rearrangement joins TRBV7-9 to TRBJ2-4; 7 bases map to TRBD1. The germline CDR1 and CDR2 sequences are SEHNR and FQNEAQ (reference sequence). The CDR3 is made up of 15 amino acids. Trimming took 2 bases from V and 4 from J; bases not matched to a gene: 5. In DNA form, the CDR3 reads TGTGCCAGCAGCTTACCGACAGGGTTGAAAAACATTCAGTACTTC. Residues: CASSLPTGLKNIQYF.

The chain joins TRBV5-1 to TRBJ2-7; maybe TRBD2 (6 bases). V lost 4 bases, J lost 0 bases, and 14 bases lay in between. The germline gives CDR1 SGHRS, CDR2 YFSETQ. The CDR3 is 15 residues long. DNA for the CDR3: TGCGCCAGCAGCAGGGACGGGAGCCGCTCCTACGAGCAGTACTTC. This translates into CASSRDGSRSYEQYF.

V and J are TRBV2 and TRBJ2-1; 7 nucleotides agree with TRBD1. With 4 bases clipped from V and 6 bases from J, the junction kept 12 bases outside the gene matches. The V gene's germline CDR1 is SNHLY and CDR2 FYNNEI. The CDR3 spans 16 residues. The CDR3 DNA is TGTGCCAGCAGTGCCTCCAACAGGGGAGTACGCAATGAGCAGTTCTTC. Translating gives CASSASNRGVRNEQFF.

This chain connects TRBV24-1 to TRBJ1-5, with D unresolved. Between the trimmed V and J ends, which lost 3 bases and 9 bases, there was a span of 8 bases. The CDR3 has 12 amino acids. Germline loops: CDR1 KGHDR, CDR2 SFDVKD. In nucleotides, the CDR3 is TGTGCCACCAGTGATCGGGATGGGCCCCAGCATTTT. Its protein is CATSDRDGPQHF.

This chain uses TRBV5-5 with TRBJ2-7, with 7 bases lining up with TRBD1. The ends lost 0 bases at V and 2 bases at J; junction bases unmatched: 11. Germline assignment: CDR1 SGHKS and CDR2 YYEKEE (reference sequence). The CDR3 length is 17 residues. DNA for the CDR3: TGTGCCAGCAGCTTGGTCCTCGTCAGGGACAGCACCTACGAGCAGTACTTC. The encoded protein is CASSLVLVRDSTYEQYF.

This sequence joins TRBV19 and TRBJ2-5; the match to TRBD2 covers 8 bases. Germline V gives CDR1 LNHDA, CDR2 SQIVND (reference sequence). CDR3 length: 16 residues. The V and J ends lost 5 bases and 7 bases, in that order; junction bases with no gene match: 15. The CDR3 sequence: CASSPRRTSPRGTQYF. In DNA, the CDR3 is TGTGCCAGTAGTCCCCGCCGGACTAGCCCCCGAGGGACCCAGTACTTC.

The chain carries TRBV5-6 and TRBJ1-2; TRBD1 agrees at 7 bases. CDR1 and CDR2 (germline): SGHDT, YYEEEE. This CDR3 is 14 amino acids long. Trimming cost V 3 bases and J 0 bases; bases outside gene matches: 2. CDR3 protein: CASSWDSSNYGYTF. Written as DNA, the CDR3 is TGTGCCAGCAGCTGGGACAGTTCTAACTATGGCTACACCTTC.

The CDR3 region is CASSFWRGEKLFF. The CDR3 region has the DNA TGTGCCAGCAGCTTCTGGAGGGGTGAAAAACTGTTTTTT. This chain links TRBV7-6 with TRBJ1-4; a possible D gene is TRBD1 (5 bases). The germline V gene has CDR1 SGHVS and CDR2 FNYEAQ. Trimming shortened V by 3 bases and J by 7 bases, and 9 bases separated the two germline ends. The CDR3 is 13 residues long.

The rearrangement uses TRBV4-2 and TRBJ1-2; D is uncertain. Germline CDR1 and CDR2: LGHNA and YNFKEQ. The length of the CDR3 is 16 residues. The ends were cut back, 0 bases at V and 0 bases at J, with 11 bases in the middle. CDR3 DNA sequence: TGTGCCAGCAGCCAAGAATTGAGGGTTCCTAACTATGGCTACACCTTC. Protein sequence: CASSQELRVPNYGYTF.

V gene TRBV18 combines with J gene TRBJ2-1, with 7 bases fitting TRBD2. The CDR3 spans 17 residues. Unmatched junction bases numbered 17, after V lost 10 bases and J lost 2 bases. Germline CDR1 reads KGHSH; CDR2 reads LQKENI. Written as DNA, the CDR3 is TGTGCCACCACGGGCAGCGGGAACTCGGGCGCCTACAATGAGCAGTTCTTC. Amino acids: CATTGSGNSGAYNEQFF.

The chain couples TRBV18 to TRBJ2-2; tentatively, D is TRBD1 (6 bases). Trimming shortened V by 1 base and J by 6 bases, and 21 bases separated the two germline ends. The CDR3 is 18 residues long. Germline CDR1 KGHSH, CDR2 LQKENI. CDR3 protein: CASSPRPQGPKGSGELFF. CDR3 coding DNA: TGTGCCAGCTCACCACGGCCCCAGGGGCCCAAAGGGTCCGGGGAGCTGTTTTTT.

The V gene is TRBV10-3, the J gene TRBJ2-3, with D uncertain. Germline CDR1 ENHRY, CDR2 SYGVKD. CDR3 length: 15 amino acids. With 3 bases removed from V and 5 bases from J, the gap between germline ends came to 15 bases. CDR3 sequence reads: CAISDYSHLQDTQYF. The CDR3 region has the DNA TGTGCCATCAGTGACTACAGTCATCTTCAAGATACGCAGTATTTT.

The gene calls are TRBV5-1 and TRBJ1-1, with a possible D match to TRBD1 (6 bases). This CDR3 is built from 14 residues. The V gene lost 4 bases and the J gene lost 0 bases, with 10 bases spanning the gap. From germline, CDR1 is SGHRS and CDR2 YFSETQ. CDR3 amino acids: CASSTRGMNTEAFF. CDR3 bases: TGCGCCAGCAGCACCAGGGGAATGAACACTGAAGCTTTCTTT.

The chain recombines TRBV19 with TRBJ1-1, with unresolved D. The germline V gene encodes CDR1 LNHDA and CDR2 SQIVND (reference sequence). This CDR3 is built from 15 residues. With 5 bases removed from V and 0 bases from J, the gap between germline ends came to 13 bases. The CDR3 sequence: CASSPVTRLNTEAFF. The CDR3 nucleotides read TGTGCCAGTAGTCCGGTGACACGATTGAACACTGAAGCTTTCTTT. Full variable domain (outside the CDR3, taken from reference TRBV19 and TRBJ1-1): DGGITQSPKYLFRKEGQNVTLSCEQNLNHDAMYWYRQDPGQGLRLIYYSQIVNDFQKGDIAEGYSVSREKKESFPLTVTSAQKNPTAFYLCASSPVTRLNTEAFFGQGTRLTVV.

CDR3 loop: CASSLGRTGGNEQFF. The DNA of the CDR3 is TGCGCCAGCAGCTTGGGTCGGACAGGGGGCAATGAGCAGTTCTTC. The chain links TRBV5-1 to TRBJ2-1; 10 positions match TRBD1. Per germline, CDR1 SGHRS and CDR2 YFSETQ. V lost 0 bases to trimming and J lost 6 bases; unmatched junction nucleotides: 3. The CDR3 loop spans 15 amino acids.

The V gene is TRBV5-1, the J gene TRBJ2-2; perhaps TRBD2 as D (6 bases). The CDR3 loop spans 13 amino acids. The germline V and J ends were trimmed by 0 bases and 12 bases, with 12 bases remaining between them. Per germline, CDR1 SGHRS and CDR2 YFSETQ. CDR3 protein: CASSLDPEGQLFF. The CDR3 nucleotides are TGCGCCAGCAGCTTGGACCCGGAGGGGCAGCTGTTTTTT. Together with reference TRBV5-1 and TRBJ2-2, the CDR3 gives the full variable domain: KAGVTQTPRYLIKTRGQQVTLSCSPISGHRSVSWYQQTPGQGLQFLFEYFSETQRNKGNFPGRFSGRQFSNSRSEMNVSTLELGDSALYLCASSLDPEGQLFFGEGSRLTVL.

The chain combines TRBV3-1 (or the pseudogene TRBV3-2) with TRBJ1-4; D gene uncertain. Trimming removed 1 base at V and 8 bases at J, with 14 bases between. CDR1 is LGHDT, CDR2 YNNKEL, per germline (reference sequence). CDR3 length equals 15 residues. CDR3 DNA: TGTGCCAGCAGCCAAGGGCCGGGAAATGAAGAAAAACTGTTTTTT. Translation: CASSQGPGNEEKLFF.

The sample holds a few counts of this clone. V gene TRBV15 combines with J gene TRBJ2-5, with D perhaps TRBD2 (5 bases). CDR1 and CDR2 from the germline V gene are LNHNV and YYDKDF (reference sequence). The V and J ends lost 1 base and 2 bases respectively, with 8 bases between them. This CDR3 comprises 14 residues. The CDR3 DNA reads TGTGCCACCAGCAGAGGGGGAGCGCAAGAGACCCAGTACTTC. As protein: CATSRGGAQETQYF.

This clone was seen ten or more times. The CDR3 spells CAWSVLQGQAYEQYF. CDR3 DNA: TGTGCCTGGAGTGTACTTCAGGGGCAGGCCTACGAGCAGTACTTC. The V call is TRBV30, the J call TRBJ2-7; D may be TRBD1 (6 bases). The CDR3 has 15 residues. Trimming took off 0 bases at V and 2 bases at J, with 14 bases between the two ends. Germline CDR1 GTSNPN, CDR2 SVGIG (reference sequence).